This T cell receptor beta chain was captured in a study of identical twins' blood T cells. Turning to the study itself: About six alpha and roughly six beta libraries together yielded tens of millions of reads.

Sample barcodes were added at both library ends during cDNA synthesis. MiXCR was run by TCRdb on the 5' RACE reads, yielding one entry per CDR3 protein. The data show a few hundred thousand distinct CDR3 sequences, 28% seen once. This clonotype has a handful of counts. Its matching antigen is unknown. Study results and caveats: Each donor's most abundant TCRbeta clonotypes shared more CDR3 sequences with her twin than unrelated donors.

Trimming cost V 5 bases and J 11 bases; bases outside gene matches: 8. The CDR3 extends over 12 amino acids. CDR1 is MNHEY, CDR2 SMNVEV, per germline (reference sequence). The sample consisted of PBMCs. The receptor comes from a woman between 18 and 49 years old in good health. The J gene is TRBJ1-1, the V gene TRBV27, with 7 nucleotides matching TRBD1. The chain's CDR3 is CASSPRQGGAFF. DNA of the CDR3: TGTGCCAGCAGTCCTCGACAGGGTGGGGCTTTCTTT.